The entry below gives a single T cell receptor beta chain sequence along with its context. These data are taken from a study of T cell repertoires in cytomegalovirus infection. TCRdb re-called the reads with MiXCR, one entry per CDR3 protein. There are roughly 300,000 distinct CDR3 sequences in the sample; about 23% occur only once, and approximately 13% lies in the top ten. The sequence came from a human donor in good health (CMV status not recorded). Some clones in this sample may be carry-over from other donors' samples. Source material: PBMCs.

The chain's CDR3 is CASTIPLDGPLNTEAFF. Written as DNA, the CDR3 is TGCGCCAGCACTATCCCCTTGGACGGGCCCTTGAACACTGAAGCTTTCTTT. The V call is TRBV10-1, the J call TRBJ1-1; D is ambiguous. CDR1 is WNHNN and CDR2 is SYGVQD in the germline V gene (reference sequence). This CDR3 has 17 amino acids. Trimming stripped 7 bases from V and 0 bases from J, with 21 bases between.